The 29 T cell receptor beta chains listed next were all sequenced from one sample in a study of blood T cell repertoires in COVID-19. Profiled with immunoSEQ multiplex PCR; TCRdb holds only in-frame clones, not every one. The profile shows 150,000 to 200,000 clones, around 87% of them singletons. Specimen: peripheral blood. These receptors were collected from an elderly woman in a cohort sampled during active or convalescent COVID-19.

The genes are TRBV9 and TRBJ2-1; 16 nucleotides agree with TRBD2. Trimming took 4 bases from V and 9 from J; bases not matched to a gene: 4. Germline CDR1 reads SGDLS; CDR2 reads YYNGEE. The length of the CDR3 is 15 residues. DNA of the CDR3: TGTGCCAGCAGCACGGGACTAGCGGGAGGGCGTGAGCAGTTCTTC. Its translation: CASSTGLAGGREQFF.

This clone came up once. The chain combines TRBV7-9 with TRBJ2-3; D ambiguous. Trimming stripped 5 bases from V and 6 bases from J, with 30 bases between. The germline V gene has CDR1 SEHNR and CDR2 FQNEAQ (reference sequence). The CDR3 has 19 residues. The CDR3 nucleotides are TGTGCCAGCAGCCCCTTTAAGTCGACTGAAACCCGCCTTTCGGATACGCAGTATTTT. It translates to CASSPFKSTETRLSDTQYF.

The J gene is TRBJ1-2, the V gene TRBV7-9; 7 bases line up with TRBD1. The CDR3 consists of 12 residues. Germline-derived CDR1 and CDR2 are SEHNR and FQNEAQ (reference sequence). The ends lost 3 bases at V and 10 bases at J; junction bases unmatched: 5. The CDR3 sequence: CASSFLTGDYTF. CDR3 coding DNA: TGTGCCAGCAGCTTCTTAACAGGGGACTACACCTTC.

CDR3 sequence: CASSLSSGYQPQHF. The CDR3 coding sequence is TGTGCCAGCAGCTTATCCTCAGGGTACCAGCCCCAGCATTTT. The chain uses TRBV7-9 and TRBJ1-5, with D possibly matching TRBD1 (5 bases). CDR3 size: 14 residues. Germline CDR1 is SEHNR and CDR2 is FQNEAQ (reference sequence). V dropped 2 bases and J dropped 7 bases, with 12 bases sitting between them.

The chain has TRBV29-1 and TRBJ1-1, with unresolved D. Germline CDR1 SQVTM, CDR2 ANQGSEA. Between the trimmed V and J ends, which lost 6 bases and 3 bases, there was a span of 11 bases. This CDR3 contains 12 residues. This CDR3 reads CSVSFGDTEAFF. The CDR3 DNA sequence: TGCAGCGTCTCGTTCGGGGACACTGAAGCTTTCTTT.

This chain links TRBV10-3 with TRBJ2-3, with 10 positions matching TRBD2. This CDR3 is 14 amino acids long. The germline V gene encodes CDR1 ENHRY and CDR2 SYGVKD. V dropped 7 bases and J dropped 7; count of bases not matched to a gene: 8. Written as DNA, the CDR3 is TGTGCCATCACGAAGGGGACTAGCGTAAATACGCAGTATTTT. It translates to CAITKGTSVNTQYF.

The CDR3: CASSKEGGGRSYEQYV. The CDR3 region has the DNA TGTGCCAGCAGCAAAGAGGGCGGCGGGAGGTCCTACGAGCAGTACGTC. This chain uses TRBV21-1 with TRBJ2-7; whether TRBD2, the table's D call, matches the DNA was not checked. TRBV21-1 is flagged as a pseudogene. The length of the CDR3 is 16 residues.

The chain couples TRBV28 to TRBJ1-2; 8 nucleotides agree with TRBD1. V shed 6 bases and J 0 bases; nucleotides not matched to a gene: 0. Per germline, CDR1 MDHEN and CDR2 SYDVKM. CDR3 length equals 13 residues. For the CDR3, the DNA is TGTGCCAGCAGGACAGGGGCTAACTATGGCTACACCTTC. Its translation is CASRTGANYGYTF.

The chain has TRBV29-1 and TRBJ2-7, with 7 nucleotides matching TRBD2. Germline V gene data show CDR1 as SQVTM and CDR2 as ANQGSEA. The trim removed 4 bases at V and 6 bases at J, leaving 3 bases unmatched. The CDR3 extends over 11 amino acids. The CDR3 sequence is CSVGASGEQYF. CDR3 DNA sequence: TGCAGCGTTGGGGCTAGCGGCGAGCAGTACTTC.

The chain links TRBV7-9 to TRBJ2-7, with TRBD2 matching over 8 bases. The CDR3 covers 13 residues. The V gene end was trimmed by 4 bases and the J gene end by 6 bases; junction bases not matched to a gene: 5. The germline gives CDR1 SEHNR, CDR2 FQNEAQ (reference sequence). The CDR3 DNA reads TGTGCCAGCAGCTCGGGAGGGGTCTCCGAGCAGTACGTC. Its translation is CASSSGGVSEQYV.

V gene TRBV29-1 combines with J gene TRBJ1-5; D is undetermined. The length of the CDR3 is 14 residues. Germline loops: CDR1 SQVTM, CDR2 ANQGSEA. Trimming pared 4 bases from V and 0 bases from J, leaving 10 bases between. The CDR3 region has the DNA TGCAGCGTTGTAATGGGAGCTAGCAATCAGCCCCAGCATTTT. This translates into CSVVMGASNQPQHF.

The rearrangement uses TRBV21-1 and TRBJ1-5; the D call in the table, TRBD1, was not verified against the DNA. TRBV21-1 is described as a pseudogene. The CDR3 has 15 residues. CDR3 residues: CASTGTGGIDQPQHF. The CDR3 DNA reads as TGTGCCAGCACCGGGACAGGGGGCATTGATCAGCCCCAGCATTTT.

CDR3 in DNA: TGCGCCAGCAGCCAAGGGGACGCGGGGCTGTGGTCACCCCTCCACTTT. Its protein is CASSQGDAGLWSPLHF. This sequence joins TRBV4-1 and TRBJ1-6; D perhaps matches TRBD1 (5 bases). V was trimmed by 1 base and J by 10 bases, leaving 17 bases between them. Germline-derived CDR1 and CDR2 are MGHRA and YSYEKL. The CDR3 runs 16 residues.

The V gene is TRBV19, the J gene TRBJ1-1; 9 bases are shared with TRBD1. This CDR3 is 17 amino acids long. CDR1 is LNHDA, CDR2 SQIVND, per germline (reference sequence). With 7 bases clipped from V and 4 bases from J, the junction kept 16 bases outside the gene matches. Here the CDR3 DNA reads TGTGCCAGTAACTTCAGACAGGGGGGGGCCAGGGGCACTGAAGCTTTCTTT. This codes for CASNFRQGGARGTEAFF.

The DNA of the CDR3 is TGTGCCAGCAGCCAAGCGGGCTCTGGAAACACCATATATTTT. Residues: CASSQAGSGNTIYF. The V gene is TRBV3-1 (or the pseudogene TRBV3-2), the J gene TRBJ1-3; no firm D call. Between the trimmed V and J ends, which lost 1 base and 0 bases, there was a span of 4 bases. CDR1 LGHDT and CDR2 YNNKEL come from the germline V gene (reference sequence). The CDR3 is 14 amino acids.

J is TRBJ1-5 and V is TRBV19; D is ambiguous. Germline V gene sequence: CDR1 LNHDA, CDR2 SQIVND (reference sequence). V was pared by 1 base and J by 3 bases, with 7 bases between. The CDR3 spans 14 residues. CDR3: CASSIGRYNQPQHF. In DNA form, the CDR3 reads TGTGCCAGTAGTATAGGCAGGTACAATCAGCCCCAGCATTTT.

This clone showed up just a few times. The CDR3 reads CASRSTSGPTGELFF. CDR3 bases: TGCGCCAGCAGATCTACTAGCGGGCCCACCGGGGAGCTGTTTTTT. The chain carries TRBV5-1 and TRBJ2-2; 9 bases are shared with TRBD2. The junction had 6 bases not matched to a gene; V was cut back by 5 bases and J by 4 bases. The CDR3 loop spans 15 amino acids. Germline-derived CDR1 and CDR2 are SGHRS and YFSETQ.

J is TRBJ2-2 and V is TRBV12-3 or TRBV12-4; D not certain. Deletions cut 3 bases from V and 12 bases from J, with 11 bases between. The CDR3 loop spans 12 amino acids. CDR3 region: CASSLGQSKLFF. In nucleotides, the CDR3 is TGTGCCAGCAGTTTGGGCCAGAGCAAGCTGTTTTTT.

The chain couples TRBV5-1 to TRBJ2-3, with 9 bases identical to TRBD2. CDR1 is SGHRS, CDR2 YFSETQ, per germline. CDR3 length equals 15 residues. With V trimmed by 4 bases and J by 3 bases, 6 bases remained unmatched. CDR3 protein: CASSLSGRGTDTQYF. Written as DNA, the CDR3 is TGCGCCAGCAGCCTTAGCGGGAGAGGGACAGATACGCAGTATTTT.

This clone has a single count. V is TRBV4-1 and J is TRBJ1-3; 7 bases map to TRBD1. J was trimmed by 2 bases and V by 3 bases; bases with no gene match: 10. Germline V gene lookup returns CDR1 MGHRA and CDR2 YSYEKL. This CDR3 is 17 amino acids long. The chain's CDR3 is CASSHELPGQPGNTIYF. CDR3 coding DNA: TGCGCCAGCAGCCACGAACTACCGGGACAGCCTGGAAACACCATATATTTT.

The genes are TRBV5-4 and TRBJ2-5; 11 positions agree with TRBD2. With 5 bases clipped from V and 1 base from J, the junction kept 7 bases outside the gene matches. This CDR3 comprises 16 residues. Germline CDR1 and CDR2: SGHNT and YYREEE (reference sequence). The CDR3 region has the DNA TGTGCCAGCAGTTCCGGGACTAGCGGATTCCAAGAGACCCAGTACTTC. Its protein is CASSSGTSGFQETQYF. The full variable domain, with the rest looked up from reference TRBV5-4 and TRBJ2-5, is ETGVTQSPTHLIKTRGQQVTLRCSSQSGHNTVSWYQQALGQGPQFIFQYYREEENGRGNFPPRFSGLQFPNYSSELNVNALELDDSALYLCASSSGTSGFQETQYFGPGTRLLVL.

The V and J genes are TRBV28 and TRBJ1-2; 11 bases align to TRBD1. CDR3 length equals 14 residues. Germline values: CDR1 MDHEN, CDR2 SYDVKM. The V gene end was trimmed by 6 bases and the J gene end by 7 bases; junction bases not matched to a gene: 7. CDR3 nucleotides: TGTGCCAGCAGCCCCGGACAGGGGGCGAGTGGCTACACCTTC. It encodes CASSPGQGASGYTF.

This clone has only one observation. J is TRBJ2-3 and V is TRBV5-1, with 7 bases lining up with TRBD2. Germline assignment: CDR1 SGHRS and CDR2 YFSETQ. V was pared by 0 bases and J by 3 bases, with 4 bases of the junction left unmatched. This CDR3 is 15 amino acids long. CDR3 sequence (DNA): TGCGCCAGCAGCTTGGAACTAGCGTATACAGATACGCAGTATTTT. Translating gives CASSLELAYTDTQYF. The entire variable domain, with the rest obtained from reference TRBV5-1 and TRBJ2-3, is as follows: KAGVTQTPRYLIKTRGQQVTLSCSPISGHRSVSWYQQTPGQGLQFLFEYFSETQRNKGNFPGRFSGRQFSNSRSEMNVSTLELGDSALYLCASSLELAYTDTQYFGPGTRLTVL.

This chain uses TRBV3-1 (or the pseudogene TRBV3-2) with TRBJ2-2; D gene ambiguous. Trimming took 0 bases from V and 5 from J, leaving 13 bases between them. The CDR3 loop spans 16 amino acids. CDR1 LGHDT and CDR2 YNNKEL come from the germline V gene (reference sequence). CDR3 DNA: TGTGCCAGCAGCCAAGATCCGGGTCCACCTACCGGGGAGCTGTTTTTT. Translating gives CASSQDPGPPTGELFF.

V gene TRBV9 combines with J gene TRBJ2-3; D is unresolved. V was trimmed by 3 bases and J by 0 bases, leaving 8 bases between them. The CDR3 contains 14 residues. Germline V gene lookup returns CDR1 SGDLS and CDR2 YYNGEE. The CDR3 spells CASSERVSTDTQYF. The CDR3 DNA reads TGTGCCAGCAGCGAAAGAGTTAGCACAGATACGCAGTATTTT.

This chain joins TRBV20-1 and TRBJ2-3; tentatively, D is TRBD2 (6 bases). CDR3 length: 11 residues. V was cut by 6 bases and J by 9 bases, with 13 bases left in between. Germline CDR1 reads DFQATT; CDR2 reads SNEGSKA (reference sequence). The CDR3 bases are TGCAGTGCACCTTCGGGAGAGACGCAGTATTTT. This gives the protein CSAPSGETQYF.

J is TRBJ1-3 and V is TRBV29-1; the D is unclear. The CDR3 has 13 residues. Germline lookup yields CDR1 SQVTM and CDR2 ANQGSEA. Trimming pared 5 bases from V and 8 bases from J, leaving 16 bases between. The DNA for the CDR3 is TGCAGCGTTTGTCCCCCGGGAAGAGACACCATATATTTT. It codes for CSVCPPGRDTIYF. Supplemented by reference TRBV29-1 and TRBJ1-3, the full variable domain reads SAVISQKPSRDICQRGTSLTIQCQVDSQVTMMFWYRQQPGQSLTLIATANQGSEATYESGFVIDKFPISRPNLTFSTLTVSNMSPEDSSIYLCSVCPPGRDTIYFGEGSWLTVV.

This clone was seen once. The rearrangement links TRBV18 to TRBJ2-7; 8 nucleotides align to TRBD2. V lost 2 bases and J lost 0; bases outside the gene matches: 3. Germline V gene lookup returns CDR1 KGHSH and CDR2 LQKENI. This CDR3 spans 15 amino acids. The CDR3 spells CASSPTSGSSYEQYV. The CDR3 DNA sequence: TGTGCCAGCTCACCAACTAGCGGTAGCTCCTACGAGCAGTACGTC.

The CDR3 sequence: CASSLYRRGEKLFF. The CDR3 DNA reads TGTGCCAGCAGTTTATATCGGCGGGGGGAAAAACTGTTTTTT. The chain employs TRBV28 and TRBJ1-4; maybe TRBD1 (5 bases). This CDR3 is built from 14 residues. Trimming shortened V by 1 base and J by 8 bases, and 11 bases separated the two germline ends. Germline V gene data show CDR1 as MDHEN and CDR2 as SYDVKM.